This TCR beta chain was sequenced during a study of blood T cell repertoires in COVID-19. Clones were sequenced by immunoSEQ multiplex PCR, and TCRdb holds only the in-frame ones, with some missing. This sample has 200,000 to 300,000 clones, with roughly nine tenths found just once. The sample holds one count of this clone. This CDR3 spans 15 amino acids. Trimming cost V 4 bases and J 0 bases, with 11 bases left between them. CDR1 is SGHRS, CDR2 YFSETQ, per germline. The genes are TRBV5-1 and TRBJ1-3, with no clear D. The source material was peripheral blood. The receptor was isolated from a man aged 60 to 75 who had recovered from COVID-19. CDR3 coding DNA: TGCGCCAGCAGCGTCGAACGGGGCTCTGGAAACACCATATATTTT. This encodes CASSVERGSGNTIYF.